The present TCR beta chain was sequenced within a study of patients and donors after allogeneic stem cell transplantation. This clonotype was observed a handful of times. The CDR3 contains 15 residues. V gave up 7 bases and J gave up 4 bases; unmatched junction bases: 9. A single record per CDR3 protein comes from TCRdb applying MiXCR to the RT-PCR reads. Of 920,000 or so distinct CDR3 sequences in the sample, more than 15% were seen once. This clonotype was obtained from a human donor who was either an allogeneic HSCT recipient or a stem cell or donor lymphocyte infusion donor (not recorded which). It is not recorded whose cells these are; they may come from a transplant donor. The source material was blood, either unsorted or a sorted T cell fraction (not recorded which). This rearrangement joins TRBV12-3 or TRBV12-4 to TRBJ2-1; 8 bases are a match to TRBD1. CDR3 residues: CASNKRGQGYNEQFF. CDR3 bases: TGTGCCAGCAACAAAAGAGGACAGGGATACAATGAGCAGTTCTTC.